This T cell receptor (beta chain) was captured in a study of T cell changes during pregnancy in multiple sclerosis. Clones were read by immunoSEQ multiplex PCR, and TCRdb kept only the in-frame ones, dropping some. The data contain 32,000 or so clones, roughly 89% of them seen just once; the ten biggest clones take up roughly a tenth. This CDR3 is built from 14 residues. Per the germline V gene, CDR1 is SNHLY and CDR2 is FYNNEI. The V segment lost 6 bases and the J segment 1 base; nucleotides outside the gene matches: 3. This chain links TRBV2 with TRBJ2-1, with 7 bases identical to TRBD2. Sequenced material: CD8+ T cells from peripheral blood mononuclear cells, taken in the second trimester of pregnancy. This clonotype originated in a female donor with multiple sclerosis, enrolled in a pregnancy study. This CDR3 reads CASRASGSYNEQFF. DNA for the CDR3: TGTGCCAGCAGGGCTAGCGGATCCTACAATGAGCAGTTCTTC. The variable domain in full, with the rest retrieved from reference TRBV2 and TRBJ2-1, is EPEVTQTPSHQVTQMGQEVILRCVPISNHLYFYWYRQILGQKVEFLVSFYNNEISEKSEIFDDQFSVERPDGSNFTLKIRSTKLEDSAMYFCASRASGSYNEQFFGPGTRLTVL.